This passage covers 17 T cell receptor beta chains from one sample sequenced in a study of T cells in Graves' hyperthyroidism and ophthalmopathy (dated by TCRdb to the late 2010s). Libraries were constructed by multiplex PCR. Sequencing was carried out with an Illumina HiSeq 2000. The TCR beta CDR3 regions were amplified from RNA transcripts. The TCR CDR3 was subjected to a first round of RT-PCR using the HTBI primer set and the Qiagen OneStep RT-PCR kit. Using fastp trimming at Q25 and MiXCR clonotype assembly, TCRdb reanalyzed the public sequencing data and kept in-frame beta chains. One record per CDR3 amino acid sequence lists the most common genes and DNA. For this sample there are fewer than 400,000 distinct CDR3 sequences; roughly 15% appear just once. Around 35% of the sample lies in the top ten. Sequencing was performed on blood. The receptors stem from a man between 25 and 39 years old with Graves' hyperthyroidism.

There are a few counts of this clonotype. CDR3: CASSLRFSGPTTISYEQYF. Here the CDR3 DNA reads TGCGCCAGCAGCTTGCGGTTTAGCGGACCGACTACCATCTCCTACGAGCAGTACTTC. The chain couples TRBV5-1 to TRBJ2-7; tentative D call: TRBD2 (6 bases). V dropped 1 base and J dropped 0 bases, with 23 bases sitting between them. This CDR3 contains 19 residues. Germline V CDR1 and CDR2: SGHRS, YFSETQ.

In DNA form, the CDR3 reads TGTGCCAGCAGTTGGGCCTCTGGAAACACCATATATTTT. Protein sequence: CASSWASGNTIYF. The V and J genes are TRBV28 and TRBJ1-3, with unresolved D. The germline V and J ends were trimmed by 4 bases and 0 bases, with 4 bases remaining between them. CDR1 MDHEN and CDR2 SYDVKM come from the germline V gene. This CDR3 spans 13 amino acids.

This clonotype has at least ten counts. This chain links TRBV11-3 with TRBJ2-2, with D unclear. The germline gives CDR1 SGHNT, CDR2 YENEEA. The CDR3 runs to 12 residues. V was shortened by 2 bases and J by 6 bases, with 4 bases between the two germline ends. The CDR3 DNA follows: TGTGCCAGCAGCTTAAGTCCCGGGGAGCTGTTTTTT. Its protein is CASSLSPGELFF.

This clonotype was counted ten times or more. The V gene is TRBV6-4, the J gene TRBJ2-3; perhaps TRBD2 as D (6 bases). CDR1 and CDR2 from the germline V gene are MRHNA and SNTAGT. The CDR3 runs 16 residues. V gave up 0 bases and J gave up 0 bases, with 10 bases separating them. The CDR3 nucleotides are TGTGCCAGCAGTGACTCTGCGGGGCACAGCACAGATACGCAGTATTTT. It yields the protein CASSDSAGHSTDTQYF.

The CDR3, as DNA: TGCAGCGTTGAAGAGCAGGATGCCTATGGCTACACCTTC. Translation: CSVEEQDAYGYTF. The J gene is TRBJ1-2, the V gene TRBV29-1; D ambiguous. Trimming shortened V by 0 bases and J by 4 bases, and 9 bases separated the two germline ends. CDR3 length: 13 residues. Germline assignment: CDR1 SQVTM and CDR2 ANQGSEA.

This clonotype was detected only a few times. The V call is TRBV7-9, the J call TRBJ2-3, with D tentatively TRBD1 or TRBD2 (5 bases each). This CDR3 spans 15 amino acids. Germline V gene sequence: CDR1 SEHNR, CDR2 FQNEAQ (reference sequence). Trimming shortened V by 6 bases and J by 2 bases, and 15 bases separated the two germline ends. CDR3: CASRDGTKYTDTQYF. CDR3 bases: TGTGCCAGCAGGGACGGGACCAAATACACAGATACGCAGTATTTT.

There are many counts of this clonotype. The J gene is TRBJ1-5, the V gene TRBV19; D is ambiguous. CDR3 length: 15 residues. V lost 5 bases, J lost 3 bases, and 14 bases lay in between. CDR1 and CDR2 (germline): LNHDA, SQIVND (reference sequence). The CDR3 sequence: CASSDQRVHNQPQHF. The DNA of the CDR3 is TGTGCCAGTAGTGATCAGAGGGTGCACAATCAGCCCCAGCATTTT.

This clonotype was picked up a small number of times. The V call is TRBV12-3 or TRBV12-4, the J call TRBJ1-6; D gene ambiguous. The V and J ends lost 6 bases and 4 bases respectively, with 4 bases between them. The CDR3 consists of 12 residues. As DNA, the CDR3 is TGTGCCAGCAGCGCATATAATTCACCCCTCCACTTT. Translation gives CASSAYNSPLHF.

A few counts support this clonotype. At one of its ends the junction is not consistent with the germline gene, which may arise from a read error. The chain has TRBV20-1 and TRBJ2-7; 9 bases line up with TRBD2. In germline, CDR1 is DFQATT, CDR2 SNEGSKA (reference sequence). The CDR3 has 13 residues. CDR3 DNA sequence: TGCAGTGCAAGGACTAGCGATACCTACGAGCGGTACTTC. Protein: CSARTSDTYERYF.

This clonotype was found a few times. The CDR3 sequence is CASSRTSGSMYPSNTGELFF. The CDR3 DNA follows: TGTGCCAGCAGTCGGACTAGCGGGAGTATGTATCCGTCGAACACCGGGGAGCTGTTTTTT. The chain uses TRBV12-3 or TRBV12-4 and TRBJ2-2; 13 bases map to TRBD2. V dropped 5 bases and J dropped 0; count of bases not matched to a gene: 12. The CDR3 length is 20 residues.

This rearrangement joins TRBV19 to TRBJ2-7; 8 bases fit TRBD1. The V and J ends lost 5 bases and 2 bases, in that order; junction bases with no gene match: 5. Germline V CDR1 and CDR2: LNHDA, SQIVND (reference sequence). This CDR3 region has 14 residues. The CDR3 DNA reads TGTGCCAGTAGTGACGGGACAGGCGCCTACGAGCAGTACTTC. Amino acid sequence: CASSDGTGAYEQYF.

This clonotype has at least ten counts. The chain links TRBV7-2 to TRBJ1-1; TRBD1 matches 8 bases. The CDR3 spans 20 residues. V shed 5 bases and J 0 bases; nucleotides not matched to a gene: 20. Germline CDR1 is SGHTA and CDR2 is FQGNSA. The CDR3 nucleotides are TGTGCCAGCAGCCTTAGACAGGGGCCAGGGGGCTTCGTTATGAACACTGAAGCTTTCTTT. This gives the protein CASSLRQGPGGFVMNTEAFF.

The chain joins TRBV9 to TRBJ2-2; 7 bases match TRBD1. The CDR3 covers 17 residues. CDR1 is SGDLS and CDR2 is YYNGEE in the germline V gene. The V segment lost 4 bases and the J segment 2 bases; nucleotides outside the gene matches: 11. CDR3 bases: TGTGCCAGCAGCCCCAGACAGGGCTCCCTCAACACCGGGGAGCTGTTTTTT. Translation gives CASSPRQGSLNTGELFF.

There are a few counts of this clonotype. Since no conserved phenylalanine or tryptophan closes the CDR3, a read error is the likely cause. The gene calls are TRBV6-5 and TRBJ1-1, with D perhaps matching TRBD1 (5 bases). Germline CDR1 and CDR2: MNHEY and SVGAGI. V lost 0 bases, J lost 1 base, and 12 bases lay in between. The CDR3 spans 16 residues. The DNA of the CDR3 is TGTGCCAGCAGTTACTCGGCGGGGACGGGGAACACTGAAGCTTTCCTT. Translated, it gives CASSYSAGTGNTEAFL.

CDR3 coding DNA: TGTGCCAGTAGTATGACAGGGGCCCCAAAGTTCTTC. The encoded protein is CASSMTGAPKFF. This sequence joins TRBV19 and TRBJ2-1; TRBD1 aligns across 8 bases. Germline loops: CDR1 LNHDA, CDR2 SQIVND (reference sequence). The CDR3 has 12 residues. Germline trimming cut 3 bases from V and 14 bases from J; bases unmatched to any gene: 6.

V is TRBV7-2 and J is TRBJ2-3, with TRBD2 as a possible D gene (6 bases). This CDR3 is built from 15 residues. V gave up 5 bases and J gave up 1 base, with 13 bases separating them. The germline V gene encodes CDR1 SGHTA and CDR2 FQGNSA. CDR3 sequence reads: CASSPSGLRTDTQYF. For the CDR3, the DNA is TGTGCCAGCAGCCCCTCGGGACTTCGCACAGATACGCAGTATTTT.

This clonotype was found many times. The J gene is TRBJ2-7, the V gene TRBV15; 7 nucleotides line up with TRBD1. V was pared by 2 bases and J by 2 bases, with 3 bases of the junction left unmatched. CDR3 length: 14 amino acids. The germline V gene encodes CDR1 LNHNV and CDR2 YYDKDF (reference sequence). DNA for the CDR3: TGTGCCACCAGCAGAAGCCAGGGGGCCTACGAGCAGTACTTC. Encoded protein: CATSRSQGAYEQYF.